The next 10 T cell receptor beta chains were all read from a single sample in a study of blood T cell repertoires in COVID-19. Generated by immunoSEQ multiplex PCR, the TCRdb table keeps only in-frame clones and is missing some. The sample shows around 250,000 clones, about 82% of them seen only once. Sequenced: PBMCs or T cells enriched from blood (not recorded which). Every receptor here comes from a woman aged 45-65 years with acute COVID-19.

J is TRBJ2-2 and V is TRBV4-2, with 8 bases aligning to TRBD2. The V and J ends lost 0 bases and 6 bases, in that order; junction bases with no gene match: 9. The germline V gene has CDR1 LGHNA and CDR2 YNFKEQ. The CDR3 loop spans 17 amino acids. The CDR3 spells CASSQDRGSGAPGELFF. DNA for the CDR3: TGTGCCAGCAGCCAAGATCGGGGTAGCGGGGCCCCCGGGGAGCTGTTTTTT.

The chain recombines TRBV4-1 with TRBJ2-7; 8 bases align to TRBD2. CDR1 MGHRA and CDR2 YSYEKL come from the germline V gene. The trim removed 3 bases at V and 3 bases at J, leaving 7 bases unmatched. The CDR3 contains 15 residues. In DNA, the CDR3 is TGCGCCAGCAGCCATCTTACTAGCGGAAGCTACGAGCAGTACTTC. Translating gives CASSHLTSGSYEQYF.

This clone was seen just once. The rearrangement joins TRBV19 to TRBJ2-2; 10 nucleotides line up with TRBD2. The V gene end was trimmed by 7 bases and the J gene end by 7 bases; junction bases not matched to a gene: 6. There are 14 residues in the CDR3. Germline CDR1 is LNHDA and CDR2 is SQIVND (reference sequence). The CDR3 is CASISGGENGELFF. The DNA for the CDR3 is TGTGCCAGTATAAGCGGGGGGGAAAACGGGGAGCTGTTTTTT.

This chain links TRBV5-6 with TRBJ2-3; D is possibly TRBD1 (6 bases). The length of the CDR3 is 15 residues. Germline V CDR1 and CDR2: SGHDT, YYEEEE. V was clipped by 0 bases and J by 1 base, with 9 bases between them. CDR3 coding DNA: TGTGCCAGCAGCTTGGGACAGGTTCGCACAGATACGCAGTATTTT. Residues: CASSLGQVRTDTQYF.

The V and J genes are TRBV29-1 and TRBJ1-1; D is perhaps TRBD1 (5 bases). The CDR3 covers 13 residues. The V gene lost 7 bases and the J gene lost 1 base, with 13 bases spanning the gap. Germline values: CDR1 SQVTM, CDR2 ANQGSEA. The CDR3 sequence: CSAPGLGNTEAFF. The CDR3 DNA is TGCAGCGCACCAGGGCTCGGGAACACTGAAGCTTTCTTT.

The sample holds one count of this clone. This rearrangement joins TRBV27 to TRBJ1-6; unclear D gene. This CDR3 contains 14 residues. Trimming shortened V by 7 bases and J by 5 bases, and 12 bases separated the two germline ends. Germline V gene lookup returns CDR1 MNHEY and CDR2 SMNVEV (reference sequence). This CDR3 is CASTRPGNNSPLHF. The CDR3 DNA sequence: TGTGCCAGCACTAGACCGGGGAATAATTCACCCCTCCACTTT.

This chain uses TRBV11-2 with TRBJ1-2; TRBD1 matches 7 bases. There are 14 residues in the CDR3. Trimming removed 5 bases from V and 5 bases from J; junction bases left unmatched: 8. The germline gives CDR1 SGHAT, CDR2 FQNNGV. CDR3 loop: CASSPAPTGYGYTF. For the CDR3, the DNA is TGTGCCAGCAGCCCCGCGCCGACAGGGTATGGCTACACCTTC.

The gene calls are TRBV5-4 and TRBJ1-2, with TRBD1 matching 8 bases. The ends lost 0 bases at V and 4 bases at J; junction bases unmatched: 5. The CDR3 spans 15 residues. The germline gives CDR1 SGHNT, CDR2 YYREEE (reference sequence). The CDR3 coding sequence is TGTGCCAGCAGCTTGGAGACAGGGGACATCTATGGCTACACCTTC. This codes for CASSLETGDIYGYTF.

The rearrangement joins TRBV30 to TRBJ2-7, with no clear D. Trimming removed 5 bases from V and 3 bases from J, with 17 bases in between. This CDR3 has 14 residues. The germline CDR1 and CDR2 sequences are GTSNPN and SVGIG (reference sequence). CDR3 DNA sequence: TGTGCCTGGCAAAGCGATACAATAAACTACGAGCAGTACTTC. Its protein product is CAWQSDTINYEQYF. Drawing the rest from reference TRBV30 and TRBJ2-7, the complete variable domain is SQTIHQWPATLVQPVGSPLSLECTVEGTSNPNLYWYRQAAGRGLQLLFYSVGIGQISSEVPQNLSASRPQDRQFILSSKKLLLSDSGFYLCAWQSDTINYEQYFGPGTRLTVT.

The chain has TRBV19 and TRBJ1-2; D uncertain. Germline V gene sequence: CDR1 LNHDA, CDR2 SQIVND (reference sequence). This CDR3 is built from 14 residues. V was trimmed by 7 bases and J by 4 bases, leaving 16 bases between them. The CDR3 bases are TGTGCCAGTAAGGTGGAGGGAACCTTCTATGGCTACACCTTC. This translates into CASKVEGTFYGYTF.